The T cell receptor (beta chain) described here comes from a study of shared clonotypes between healthy human individuals. About the research overall: Aged 18 to 49, the donors were a couple of women and a few men.

The CDR3 is 13 residues long. CDR1 is SSHAT and CDR2 is FNYEAQ in the germline V gene (reference sequence). Losses at the gene ends were 2 bases for V and 5 bases for J; bases not matched to a gene: 2. This table comes from immunoSEQ multiplex PCR, and its TCRdb copy is limited to in-frame clones, with some not included. The sample has just under 350,000 clones; around 70% are singletons. Source material: memory CD4+ T cells sorted from blood. The subset here: CD45RA-negative fraction. This chain uses TRBV7-7 with TRBJ2-5, with 7 positions matching TRBD1. This clonotype was sampled from a man aged 25-45 years in good health. CDR3 loop: CASSLNRGETQYF. DNA for the CDR3: TGTGCCAGCAGCTTAAACAGGGGTGAGACCCAGTACTTC.